The 21 T cell receptor beta chains listed next were all sequenced from one sample in a study of T cells after posttransplantation cyclophosphamide. TCRdb keeps only in-frame clones here, not all; method: immunoSEQ multiplex PCR. The sample contains about 20,000 clones, roughly 97% of which appear only once. Cells defined as naive were viable CD3+CD4+ or CD3+CD8+ and CCR7+CD45RA+CD45RO-CD95-CD27+CD28+. The sequenced material came from naive CD4+ T cells sorted from PBMCs. These receptors originate from a man aged 50 or older in good health, CMV-negative, and a related stem cell transplant donor.

The chain links TRBV6-6 to TRBJ1-5; unclear D gene. Between the trimmed V and J ends, which lost 5 bases and 5 bases, there was a span of 10 bases. This CDR3 has 13 amino acids. The germline V gene encodes CDR1 MNHNY and CDR2 SVGAGI (reference sequence). CDR3 DNA: TGTGCCAGCAGTCCTCTCGAGGATCAGCCCCAGCATTTT. Protein: CASSPLEDQPQHF.

J is TRBJ2-5 and V is TRBV19; TRBD1 aligns across 7 bases. CDR1 and CDR2 from the germline V gene are LNHDA and SQIVND (reference sequence). V dropped 6 bases and J dropped 4; count of bases not matched to a gene: 11. The CDR3 loop spans 15 amino acids. The CDR3: CASSMQGVRGETQYF. CDR3 DNA sequence: TGTGCCAGTAGCATGCAGGGGGTCAGAGGAGAGACCCAGTACTTC.

The chain employs TRBV6-6 and TRBJ1-2; the D gene is possibly TRBD1 (6 bases). This CDR3 spans 14 amino acids. V was trimmed by 6 bases and J by 1 base, leaving 12 bases between them. Germline V gene lookup returns CDR1 MNHNY and CDR2 SVGAGI (reference sequence). The CDR3 DNA reads as TGTGCCAGCAGAAGGACAGTAGATAACTATGGCTACACCTTC. Translated: CASRRTVDNYGYTF.

The V gene is TRBV9, the J gene TRBJ2-1; 8 bases map to TRBD1. The CDR3 sequence is 19 residues long. CDR1 SGDLS and CDR2 YYNGEE come from the germline V gene. The ends lost 3 bases at V and 0 bases at J; junction bases unmatched: 14. This CDR3 is CASSGQRTGYRSSYNEQFF. DNA for the CDR3: TGTGCCAGCAGCGGCCAAAGGACAGGGTATAGGAGCTCCTACAATGAGCAGTTCTTC.

The J gene is TRBJ2-7, the V gene TRBV5-4, with D perhaps matching TRBD2 (5 bases). Trimming left V 3 bases short and J 0 bases short, with 10 bases between. From germline, CDR1 is SGHNT and CDR2 YYREEE (reference sequence). The CDR3 spans 14 residues. CDR3 amino acids: CASSSGTDSYEQYF. For the CDR3, the DNA is TGTGCCAGCAGCTCGGGAACAGACTCCTACGAGCAGTACTTC.

The rearrangement links TRBV29-1 to TRBJ2-7; 9 bases agree with TRBD2. The length of the CDR3 is 15 residues. Germline CDR1 and CDR2: SQVTM and ANQGSEA. Trimming cost V 0 bases and J 6 bases; bases outside gene matches: 9. The CDR3 sequence: CSVEDRPGLASEQYF. The CDR3 DNA sequence: TGCAGCGTTGAAGATAGGCCGGGACTAGCAAGCGAGCAGTACTTC.

The CDR3: CASSPESGGRSDTQYF. CDR3 in DNA: TGTGCCAGCTCACCCGAGAGCGGGGGTCGTTCAGATACGCAGTATTTT. The chain employs TRBV18 and TRBJ2-3; TRBD2 matches 8 bases. The ends lost 3 bases at V and 4 bases at J; junction bases unmatched: 9. CDR3 length equals 16 residues. Germline lookup yields CDR1 KGHSH and CDR2 LQKENI.

V and J are TRBV29-1 and TRBJ2-5, with TRBD1 matching 9 bases. The trim removed 6 bases at V and 4 bases at J, leaving 12 bases unmatched. The germline V gene has CDR1 SQVTM and CDR2 ANQGSEA. The CDR3 has 15 amino acids. CDR3 sequence: CSVFGDREDLETQYF. In nucleotides, the CDR3 is TGCAGCGTGTTCGGGGACAGGGAAGATCTAGAGACCCAGTACTTC.

This clone appeared once. The genes are TRBV19 and TRBJ1-5, with 7 nucleotides matching TRBD1. Germline V lookup: CDR1 LNHDA, CDR2 SQIVND (reference sequence). CDR3 length: 15 residues. The ends lost 4 bases at V and 6 bases at J; junction bases unmatched: 9. The CDR3 nucleotides are TGTGCCAGTAGTACGACGACAGGGATGAGTCAGCCCCAGCATTTT. It yields the protein CASSTTTGMSQPQHF.

This clone occurred a few times. The rearrangement uses TRBV2 and TRBJ1-1; D may be TRBD1 (5 bases). Per germline, CDR1 SNHLY and CDR2 FYNNEI. The CDR3 runs 15 residues. The ends were cut back, 7 bases at V and 3 bases at J, with 18 bases in the middle. The CDR3 is CASTRWGREDTEAFF. CDR3 nucleotides: TGTGCCAGCACACGTTGGGGCAGGGAGGACACTGAAGCTTTCTTT.

The genes are TRBV28 and TRBJ2-3, with TRBD2 matching over 9 bases. In germline, CDR1 is MDHEN, CDR2 SYDVKM. This CDR3 contains 15 residues. Trimming at V came to 7 bases and at J to 2 bases, leaving 7 bases not matched to a gene. CDR3 DNA: TGTGCCAGCACGCGGACTAGCGCCTACACAGATACGCAGTATTTT. Translation gives CASTRTSAYTDTQYF.

The V call is TRBV6-1, the J call TRBJ2-1; D uncertain. CDR3 length: 16 residues. Germline loops: CDR1 MNHNS, CDR2 SASEGT. V lost 3 bases, J lost 0 bases, and 12 bases lay in between. The CDR3 sequence is CASSDPRASSYNEQFF. The DNA of the CDR3 is TGTGCCAGCAGTGACCCTCGCGCGAGCTCCTACAATGAGCAGTTCTTC.

The chain has TRBV29-1 and TRBJ1-2; 7 bases match TRBD1. The CDR3 is 14 residues long. CDR1 is SQVTM and CDR2 is ANQGSEA in the germline V gene. The DNA of the CDR3 is TGCACCGCGGGCAGGGGGGACTCTAACTATGGCTACACCTTC. This codes for CTAGRGDSNYGYTF.

The genes are TRBV28 and TRBJ2-7, with 8 nucleotides matching TRBD2. In germline, CDR1 is MDHEN, CDR2 SYDVKM. The V gene end was trimmed by 7 bases and the J gene end by 1 base; junction bases not matched to a gene: 9. There are 15 residues in the CDR3. This CDR3 reads CASITRLAGSYEQYF. CDR3 in DNA: TGTGCCAGCATCACCCGTTTAGCGGGATCCTACGAGCAGTACTTC.

The chain links TRBV7-8 to TRBJ2-3; maybe TRBD2 (5 bases). V lost 5 bases to trimming and J lost 0 bases, with 15 bases between them. CDR1 and CDR2 from the germline V gene are SGHVS and FQNEAQ. The CDR3 covers 16 residues. As DNA, the CDR3 is TGTGCCAGCAGCCCCGAAGCGGTGCTCAGCACAGATACGCAGTATTTT. Amino acids: CASSPEAVLSTDTQYF.

The rearrangement joins TRBV6-5 to TRBJ2-7; 11 positions match TRBD1. The CDR3 loop spans 14 amino acids. Germline-derived CDR1 and CDR2 are MNHEY and SVGAGI. V was pared by 6 bases and J by 4 bases, with 5 bases of the junction left unmatched. CDR3 sequence: CASSRTGGDYEQYF. Written as DNA, the CDR3 is TGTGCCAGCAGCCGGACAGGGGGCGATTACGAGCAGTACTTC.

V gene TRBV27 combines with J gene TRBJ2-6; no clear D gene. Germline-derived CDR1 and CDR2 are MNHEY and SMNVEV (reference sequence). The length of the CDR3 is 14 residues. Trimming shortened V by 6 bases and J by 0 bases, and 6 bases separated the two germline ends. The CDR3 DNA reads TGTGCCAGCAGGGAGATCTCTGGGGCCAACGTCCTGACTTTC. Its translation: CASREISGANVLTF.

The J gene is TRBJ1-1, the V gene TRBV28; D is undetermined. This CDR3 region has 14 residues. CDR1 MDHEN and CDR2 SYDVKM come from the germline V gene. V was pared by 2 bases and J by 2 bases, with 9 bases between. CDR3 DNA: TGTGCCAGCAGTTTACCACACAGAAACACTGAAGCTTTCTTT. Translating gives CASSLPHRNTEAFF.

Of note for this clone: This specimen includes other DNA sequences encoding the same CDR3. This CDR3 is CASSLYGGINSPLHF. CDR3 sequence (DNA): TGTGCCAGCAGTTTATATGGCGGAATTAACTCACCCCTCCACTTT. The chain uses TRBV27 and TRBJ1-6; D is unresolved. CDR1 is MNHEY and CDR2 is SMNVEV in the germline V gene (reference sequence). The CDR3 contains 15 residues. V shed 1 base and J shed 10 bases, with 14 bases lying between them.

The rearrangement joins TRBV9 to TRBJ2-1, with 7 bases aligning to TRBD2. Germline CDR1 is SGDLS and CDR2 is YYNGEE. J was trimmed by 3 bases and V by 8 bases; bases with no gene match: 17. This CDR3 region has 17 residues. CDR3 residues: CASGEGTGRGYYNEQFF. DNA for the CDR3: TGTGCCAGTGGGGAGGGGACGGGGCGGGGCTACTACAATGAGCAGTTCTTC.

This clone was counted once. V usage is TRBV7-6 and J usage is TRBJ1-1, with TRBD1 identical over 7 bases. The CDR3 has 16 residues. V lost 2 bases, J lost 1 base, and 7 bases stayed unmatched. Germline V gene lookup returns CDR1 SGHVS and CDR2 FNYEAQ. The DNA for the CDR3 is TGTGCCAGCAGCTTAATGCAGGGGGTAGGGAACACTGAAGCTTTCTTT. This encodes CASSLMQGVGNTEAFF.